The source of this T cell receptor (beta chain) is a study of T cell repertoires in cytomegalovirus infection. At the level of the study: Public TCR beta signatures were indicative of both CMV infection and a matching HLA type.

CDR1 WSHSY and CDR2 SAAADI come from the germline V gene. V lost 8 bases, J lost 1 base, and 11 bases lay in between. The CDR3 runs to 13 residues. TCRdb itself ran the reads through MiXCR, one entry per CDR3 protein. The table lists around 900,000 distinct CDR3 sequences, more than 25% of them singletons. Concerning this clonotype itself: Its antigen remains unidentified. This clone may be a read error of a much larger clone one base away.

The chain recombines TRBV10-2 with TRBJ1-1; D call uncertain. The receptor was derived from a human donor in good health (CMV status not recorded). Some clones in this sample may be carry-over from other donors' samples. The sequenced sample was cultured CD8+ T cells from PBMCs, obtained from culture after CMV antigen stimulation. The chain's CDR3 is CASQSWENTEAFF. DNA for the CDR3: TGCGCCAGCCAGTCATGGGAGAACACTGAAGCTTTCTTT.